This entry is about one T cell receptor beta chain. Its target is unknown. Germline V gene lookup returns CDR1 SNHLY and CDR2 FYNNEI. The length of the CDR3 is 15 residues. V was pared by 5 bases and J by 0 bases, with 5 bases of the junction left unmatched. This specimen belongs to a study of cytomegalovirus exposure and HLA in healthy donors. Points from the study as a whole: Researchers counted approximately 160 TCR beta chains as cytomegalovirus-associated.

Primers for the PCR totalled 60 Vbeta and 13 Jbeta. Only in-frame clones appear in the TCRdb table, and some are missing; sequencing was by immunoSEQ multiplex PCR. The sample contains 100,000 to 150,000 clones, around 78% of which appear only once. The gene calls are TRBV2 and TRBJ2-3, with TRBD1 matching 7 bases. This clonotype was sampled from a woman aged 35 to 49 in good health and CMV-seronegative. The sequencing input was PBMCs. In DNA form, the CDR3 reads TGTGCCAGCAGTCCAGGGGGTCCGAGCACAGATACGCAGTATTTT. Protein product: CASSPGGPSTDTQYF. Using reference TRBV2 and TRBJ2-3 for the parts outside the CDR3, the full variable domain is EPEVTQTPSHQVTQMGQEVILRCVPISNHLYFYWYRQILGQKVEFLVSFYNNEISEKSEIFDDQFSVERPDGSNFTLKIRSTKLEDSAMYFCASSPGGPSTDTQYFGPGTRLTVL.